The source of this TCR beta chain is a study of early T cells in non-severe SARS-CoV-2 infection. This clonotype was found many times. Separate cDNA molecules each had unique molecular identifiers attached to them. TCRdb recomputed calls from the 5' RACE reads with MiXCR, one row per CDR3 protein. In the table there are fewer than 70,000 distinct CDR3 sequences, roughly 4.6% of which are singletons. This CDR3 contains 15 residues. CDR1 is SQVTM and CDR2 is ANQGSEA in the germline V gene. V dropped 1 base and J dropped 8; count of bases not matched to a gene: 6. V usage is TRBV29-1 and J usage is TRBJ2-1, with 12 bases lining up with TRBD2. The TCR sequence derives from an adult who was a healthcare worker with PCR-confirmed SARS-CoV-2 infection or an uninfected control (not recorded which). The donor label of this sample is uncertain. Specimen: whole blood, collected at baseline. The DNA of the CDR3 is TGCAGCGTTGAAGGGACTAGCGGGGTGGGGGATGAGCAGTTCTTC. Its translation is CSVEGTSGVGDEQFF.